This TCR beta chain came from a study of blood T cell repertoires in COVID-19. About the study: COVID-19 samples collected from the United States, Italy and Spain covered acute and convalescent phases. In each case, the material was cDNA or gDNA derived from T cells, B-cell-depleted T cells, or PBMCs.

Authors' data handling: Estimates of nucleated cell counts were drawn from the amplification of reference gene primers. TCRdb's table, derived via immunoSEQ multiplex PCR, lists solely in-frame clones and lacks some. Clone size and V and J calls were adopted from that table, with D and trimming inferred from the DNA. Among 150,000 to 200,000 clones, over 75% were seen once, and the ten largest hold around 9.9%. Looked up from germline, CDR1 is SGHRS and CDR2 is YFSETQ. The CDR3 totals 14 residues. Deletions cut 0 bases from V and 6 bases from J, with 9 bases between. The TCR comes from a human donor with active or convalescent COVID-19. The donor label of this sample is uncertain. Material: peripheral blood. The V call is TRBV5-1, the J call TRBJ2-2; D remains unclear. The CDR3 DNA is TGCGCCAGCAGCTTGGGCCTACTGCCCGGGGAGCTGTTTTTT. Translating gives CASSLGLLPGELFF.